These 11 T cell receptor beta chains came from one sample sequenced in a study of blood T cell repertoires in COVID-19. Libraries were prepared by immunoSEQ multiplex PCR; TCRdb keeps only in-frame clonotypes and omits some of them. The data hold some 250,000 clones, with approximately 86% observed a single time. The sample consisted of peripheral blood. Source of these receptors: a woman under 30 with acute or convalescent COVID-19.

The chain links TRBV6-6 to TRBJ1-4; 9 bases match TRBD1. V was pared by 5 bases and J by 0 bases, with 13 bases of the junction left unmatched. CDR3 size: 19 residues. Per the germline V gene, CDR1 is MNHNY and CDR2 is SVGAGI (reference sequence). The chain's CDR3 is CASSPVPGQGRATNEKLFF. The CDR3 region has the DNA TGTGCCAGCAGTCCCGTCCCGGGACAGGGACGAGCAACTAATGAAAAACTGTTTTTT.

The chain recombines TRBV5-6 with TRBJ1-4; 7 bases are shared with TRBD1. This CDR3 has 14 amino acids. Per germline, CDR1 SGHDT and CDR2 YYEEEE. V trimming: 3 bases; J trimming: 5 bases; junction bases outside the gene matches: 4. The chain's CDR3 is CASSWTGGNEKLFF. CDR3 in DNA: TGTGCCAGCAGCTGGACAGGAGGAAATGAAAAACTGTTTTTT.

This chain links TRBV7-2 with TRBJ2-3; D not resolved. Deletions cut 1 base from V and 0 bases from J, with 8 bases between. Germline-derived CDR1 and CDR2 are SGHTA and FQGNSA. This CDR3 contains 15 residues. CDR3 sequence reads: CASSLVLFSTDTQYF. As DNA, the CDR3 is TGTGCCAGCAGCTTAGTACTTTTTAGCACAGATACGCAGTATTTT.

The J gene is TRBJ2-5, the V gene TRBV5-6; 10 nucleotides agree with TRBD2. Germline V gene lookup returns CDR1 SGHDT and CDR2 YYEEEE. J lost 4 bases, V lost 4 bases, and 7 bases had no gene match. CDR3 length equals 15 residues. CDR3 coding DNA: TGTGCCAGCAGCCCTAGCGGGAGTGGTAGAGAGACCCAGTACTTC. Its translation: CASSPSGSGRETQYF.

The chain combines TRBV27 with TRBJ1-2; D may be TRBD1 (6 bases). V lost 0 bases and J lost 3, with 14 bases in between. CDR1 is MNHEY and CDR2 is SMNVEV in the germline V gene (reference sequence). CDR3 size: 16 residues. CDR3 residues: CASSLSKQGQHYGYTF. Written as DNA, the CDR3 is TGTGCCAGCAGTTTATCGAAACAGGGCCAACACTATGGCTACACCTTC.

V is TRBV5-1 and J is TRBJ2-7, with D tentatively TRBD1 (5 bases). Between the trimmed V and J ends, which lost 3 bases and 0 bases, there was a span of 13 bases. Germline V gene lookup returns CDR1 SGHRS and CDR2 YFSETQ. The CDR3 extends over 15 amino acids. CDR3 sequence reads: CASSSPQGGSYEQYF. The CDR3 nucleotides read TGCGCCAGCAGCTCCCCCCAGGGTGGCTCCTACGAGCAGTACTTC.

V is TRBV6-5 and J is TRBJ1-5; a weak D match, TRBD1 (5 bases). The CDR3 covers 15 residues. Germline CDR1 and CDR2: MNHEY and SVGAGI. V lost 6 bases and J lost 6, with 18 bases in between. The CDR3 sequence is CASRRDFQISQPQHF. The DNA of the CDR3 is TGTGCCAGCAGAAGGGACTTCCAAATCTCTCAGCCCCAGCATTTT.

This chain connects TRBV6-2 or TRBV6-3 to TRBJ2-7; TRBD1 agrees at 8 bases. CDR1 is MNHEY and CDR2 is SVGEGT in the germline V gene. Trimming at V came to 0 bases and at J to 0 bases, leaving 13 bases not matched to a gene. The CDR3 spans 19 residues. The CDR3 is CASSYSLTPGGISSYEQYF. CDR3 bases: TGTGCCAGCAGTTACTCACTGACCCCAGGGGGCATATCCTCCTACGAGCAGTACTTC.

This clone was observed a few times. For the CDR3, the DNA is TGTGCCACCTCCAAATCGGGCTACAATGAGCAGTTCTTC. It specifies CATSKSGYNEQFF. The chain links TRBV6-4 to TRBJ2-1; D remains ambiguous. The V end lost 10 bases, the J end lost 3 bases, and 13 bases lay between the germline ends. The CDR3 spans 13 residues. CDR1 and CDR2 (germline): MRHNA, SNTAGT.

This chain uses TRBV4-3 with TRBJ2-7, with D hard to call. Germline V CDR1 and CDR2: LGHNA, YSLEER. The CDR3 runs 16 residues. V dropped 1 base and J dropped 2 bases, with 15 bases sitting between them. The CDR3 coding sequence is TGCGCCAGCAGCCAAGGACGCCGGAGCGAACCCTACGAGCAGTACTTC. This sequence encodes CASSQGRRSEPYEQYF.

This sequence joins TRBV20-1 and TRBJ2-2; maybe TRBD1 (5 bases). The CDR3 totals 14 residues. In germline, CDR1 is DFQATT, CDR2 SNEGSKA (reference sequence). Between the trimmed V and J ends, which lost 3 bases and 5 bases, there was a span of 13 bases. CDR3 sequence reads: CSASPGKLTGELFF. The CDR3 bases are TGCAGTGCTAGTCCAGGGAAGTTAACCGGGGAGCTGTTTTTT.